This is a list of T cell receptor beta chains from one sample in a study of T cells in Graves' hyperthyroidism and ophthalmopathy. Using its own MiXCR run on the multiplex PCR reads, TCRdb lists one record per CDR3 protein. The sample consists of roughly 360,000 distinct CDR3 sequences, about 14% of them appearing once. The sample taken for sequencing was blood. These receptors were collected from a man aged 30-40 years with Graves' hyperthyroidism that later progressed to Graves' ophthalmopathy. Both conserved end residues are part of each CDR3. A D gene is named only where the DNA matches it firmly. The size of a clone is reported for some rows only, either as once, few or many, or as a class for expanded clones.

j_call: TRBJ1-5
v_call: TRBV13
clone_size: .
d_call: TRBD1
cdr3_nt: TGTGCCAGCAGCTTAGGGGGACAGGGCATGGATCAGCCCCAGCATTTT
cdr3_aa: CASSLGGQGMDQPQHF

j_call: TRBJ1-4
v_call: TRBV6-1
clone_size: .
d_call: .
cdr3_nt: TGTGCCAGCAGTACTTTGGAAAAACTGTTTTTT
cdr3_aa: CASSTLEKLFF

j_call: TRBJ2-3
v_call: TRBV5-1
clone_size: many
d_call: TRBD1
cdr3_nt: TGTGCCAGCAGCCTTCAGGGGGCCGATACGCAGTATTTT
cdr3_aa: CASSLQGADTQYF

j_call: TRBJ2-1
v_call: TRBV20-1
clone_size: few
d_call: .
cdr3_nt: TGCAGTGCTAGCCAATTTGGGCTCGCCGATGAGCAGTTCTTC
cdr3_aa: CSASQFGLADEQFF

j_call: TRBJ1-2
v_call: TRBV5-1
clone_size: many
d_call: TRBD1
cdr3_nt: TGCGCCAGCAGCTTAGACAGGGGGCGCGGCTATGGCTACACCTTC
cdr3_aa: CASSLDRGRGYGYTF

j_call: TRBJ1-5
v_call: TRBV2
clone_size: .
d_call: .
cdr3_nt: TGTGCCAGCAACCGTTGGGACGGAGGGGATCAGCCCCAGCATTTT
cdr3_aa: CASNRWDGGDQPQHF

j_call: TRBJ1-5
v_call: TRBV6-1
clone_size: few
d_call: .
cdr3_nt: TGTGCCAGCCAGGGCAATCAGCCCCAGCATTTT
cdr3_aa: CASQGNQPQHF

j_call: TRBJ1-2
v_call: TRBV12-3/TRBV12-4
clone_size: many
d_call: .
cdr3_nt: TGTGCCAGCAGTATGGACAGCTATGGCTACACCTTC
cdr3_aa: CASSMDSYGYTF

j_call: TRBJ1-1
v_call: TRBV6-4
clone_size: few
d_call: .
cdr3_nt: TGTGCCAGGAAACAGGGAATGAACACTGAAGCTTTCTTT
cdr3_aa: CARKQGMNTEAFF

j_call: TRBJ2-2
v_call: TRBV18
clone_size: .
d_call: .
cdr3_nt: TGTGCCAGCTCACCAGGAAAGGGCGAAGCCGGGGAGCTGTTTTTT
cdr3_aa: CASSPGKGEAGELFF

j_call: TRBJ1-5
v_call: TRBV4-1
clone_size: .
d_call: .
cdr3_nt: TGCGCCAGCAGCCAGATAACGGGTAGCAATCAGCCCCAGCATTTT
cdr3_aa: CASSQITGSNQPQHF

j_call: TRBJ2-3
v_call: TRBV20-1
clone_size: .
d_call: TRBD2
cdr3_nt: TGCAGTGCTAGAGATAGACTAGCGGGGGTTACGCAGTATTTT
cdr3_aa: CSARDRLAGVTQYF

j_call: TRBJ2-5
v_call: TRBV27
clone_size: many
d_call: .
cdr3_nt: TGTGCCAGCAGTCCAGGGGGGGCGAGGTATCAAGAGACCCAGTACTTC
cdr3_aa: CASSPGGARYQETQYF

j_call: TRBJ2-1
v_call: TRBV11-2
clone_size: many
d_call: TRBD1
cdr3_nt: TGTGCCAGCAGCTTAGGTACAGGGGGCAAGAATGAGCAGTTCTTC
cdr3_aa: CASSLGTGGKNEQFF

j_call: TRBJ2-3
v_call: TRBV7-9
clone_size: many
d_call: .
cdr3_nt: TGTGCCAGCACTCCTGGCTCTAGCACAGATACGCAGTATTTT
cdr3_aa: CASTPGSSTDTQYF

j_call: TRBJ1-3
v_call: TRBV2
clone_size: .
d_call: .
cdr3_nt: TGTGCCAGCAATACACCGGGTCCTGCCTCTGGAAACACCATATATTTT
cdr3_aa: CASNTPGPASGNTIYF

j_call: TRBJ1-2
v_call: TRBV20-1
clone_size: few
d_call: .
cdr3_nt: TGCAGTGCTAAGGGCAGGGTTCCTAACTATGGCTACACCTTC
cdr3_aa: CSAKGRVPNYGYTF

j_call: TRBJ2-1
v_call: TRBV20-1
clone_size: .
d_call: TRBD2
cdr3_nt: TGCAGTGCTAGGGCAGCGGGGGACCTCTACAATGAGCAGTTCTTC
cdr3_aa: CSARAAGDLYNEQFF

j_call: TRBJ2-5
v_call: TRBV4-1
clone_size: .
d_call: TRBD2
cdr3_nt: TGCGCCAGCAGCCCCAACCAGGAGCGGGGGGCGGGGACCCAGTACTTC
cdr3_aa: CASSPNQERGAGTQYF

j_call: TRBJ1-5
v_call: TRBV12-3/TRBV12-4
clone_size: .
d_call: .
cdr3_nt: TGTGCCAGCAGTTTCCCGAAGCAGCCCCAGCATTTT
cdr3_aa: CASSFPKQPQHF

j_call: TRBJ1-3
v_call: TRBV2
clone_size: many
d_call: .
cdr3_nt: TGTGCCAGCAGCGCCGAAGGCCGAGGCTCTGGAAACACCATATATTTT
cdr3_aa: CASSAEGRGSGNTIYF

j_call: TRBJ1-5
v_call: TRBV6-1
clone_size: many
d_call: .
cdr3_nt: TGTGCCAGCAGTCCGGACGGACCATATAGCAATCAGCCCCAGCATTTT
cdr3_aa: CASSPDGPYSNQPQHF

j_call: TRBJ2-1
v_call: TRBV2
clone_size: many
d_call: .
cdr3_nt: TGTGCCAGCAAACGGACTTATTACAATGAGCAGTTCTTC
cdr3_aa: CASKRTYYNEQFF

j_call: TRBJ2-7
v_call: TRBV28
clone_size: .
d_call: .
cdr3_nt: TGTGCCAGCATAAAAACGAAGACGAGGCAGCAGTACTTC
cdr3_aa: CASIKTKTRQQYF

j_call: TRBJ2-2
v_call: TRBV12-3/TRBV12-4
clone_size: many
d_call: .
cdr3_nt: TGTGCCAGCAGTTTAGCAGGTGACATAACCGGGGAGCTGTTTTTT
cdr3_aa: CASSLAGDITGELFF

j_call: TRBJ1-2
v_call: TRBV24-1
clone_size: few
d_call: .
cdr3_nt: TGTGCCACCAGTGTTAGTGGCGACTATGGCTACACCTTC
cdr3_aa: CATSVSGDYGYTF

j_call: TRBJ1-1
v_call: TRBV11-3
clone_size: many
d_call: .
cdr3_nt: TGTGCCAGCTCCGAGAGACAAGGGGGTGACACTGAAGCTTTCTTT
cdr3_aa: CASSERQGGDTEAFF

j_call: TRBJ2-1
v_call: TRBV24-1
clone_size: .
d_call: TRBD1
cdr3_nt: TGTGCCACCAGTGCCCGCACCCGGGACAGGGCCTACAATGAGCAGTTCTTC
cdr3_aa: CATSARTRDRAYNEQFF

j_call: TRBJ2-7
v_call: TRBV5-1
clone_size: many
d_call: .
cdr3_nt: TGCGCCAGCAGCTTTGGGGGGCAAACCTACGAGCAGTACTTC
cdr3_aa: CASSFGGQTYEQYF

j_call: TRBJ2-1
v_call: TRBV12-5
clone_size: .
d_call: .
cdr3_nt: TGTGCTAGTGGTCCGGGACTGTACAATGAGCAGTTCTTC
cdr3_aa: CASGPGLYNEQFF

j_call: TRBJ2-3
v_call: TRBV20-1
clone_size: many
d_call: .
cdr3_nt: TGCAGTGCTAGACCACAGGGAAGCACAGATACGCAGTATTTT
cdr3_aa: CSARPQGSTDTQYF

j_call: TRBJ1-5
v_call: TRBV12-3/TRBV12-4
clone_size: many
d_call: TRBD1
cdr3_nt: TGTGCCAGCAGGTCGACAGGGGACAATCAGCCCCAGCATTTT
cdr3_aa: CASRSTGDNQPQHF

j_call: TRBJ1-1
v_call: TRBV11-2
clone_size: many
d_call: .
cdr3_nt: TGTGCCAGCAGCTTTTCTGTTTGGGCTGAAGCTTTCTTT
cdr3_aa: CASSFSVWAEAFF

j_call: TRBJ2-5
v_call: TRBV15
clone_size: .
d_call: .
cdr3_nt: TGTGCCACCAGCAGAGATACGGACCCAGAAGAGACCCAGTACTTC
cdr3_aa: CATSRDTDPEETQYF

j_call: TRBJ2-1
v_call: TRBV7-9
clone_size: few
d_call: .
cdr3_nt: TGTGCCAGCAGCCAGCTACAACGGTACTCCGGGATAAATGAGCAGTTCTTC
cdr3_aa: CASSQLQRYSGINEQFF

j_call: TRBJ2-7
v_call: TRBV3-1
clone_size: few
d_call: TRBD2
cdr3_nt: TGTGCCAGCAGCCAAGGGAATCGGGGGGGGACCTACGAGCAGTACTTC
cdr3_aa: CASSQGNRGGTYEQYF

j_call: TRBJ2-5
v_call: TRBV7-9
clone_size: many
d_call: TRBD1
cdr3_nt: TGTGCCAGCGAGAGAGGGGGCTGGGAAGAGACCCAGTACTTC
cdr3_aa: CASERGGWEETQYF

j_call: TRBJ2-2
v_call: TRBV7-2
clone_size: .
d_call: TRBD2
cdr3_nt: TGTGCCAGCAGTTCACTGATAGCGGGGGAGAACACCGGGGAGCTGTTTTTT
cdr3_aa: CASSSLIAGENTGELFF

j_call: TRBJ2-7
v_call: TRBV27
clone_size: .
d_call: .
cdr3_nt: TGTGCCAGCAGGCAGGGAAGGAGCTACGAGCAGTACTTC
cdr3_aa: CASRQGRSYEQYF

j_call: TRBJ2-3
v_call: TRBV27
clone_size: many
d_call: .
cdr3_nt: TGTGCCGGGGCTCCGACACTTACAGATACGCAGTATTTT
cdr3_aa: CAGAPTLTDTQYF

j_call: TRBJ2-1
v_call: TRBV4-1
clone_size: few
d_call: TRBD2
cdr3_nt: TGCGCCAGCAGCCAAGGTGCGGGGGGTCGCGACAATGAGCAGTTCTTC
cdr3_aa: CASSQGAGGRDNEQFF

j_call: TRBJ2-6
v_call: TRBV11-2
clone_size: many
d_call: .
cdr3_nt: TGTGCCAGCAGCCAGGGGAACTCTGGGGCCAACGTCCTGACTTTC
cdr3_aa: CASSQGNSGANVLTF

j_call: TRBJ2-1
v_call: TRBV7-9
clone_size: many
d_call: .
cdr3_nt: TGTGCCAGCAGAAGCCGGGGGATGGGCTCCTACAATGAGCAGTTCTTC
cdr3_aa: CASRSRGMGSYNEQFF

j_call: TRBJ1-2
v_call: TRBV20-1
clone_size: .
d_call: TRBD1
cdr3_nt: TGCAGTGCCGTTCCCGGGACAGGGGTTTCGGGCTACACCTTC
cdr3_aa: CSAVPGTGVSGYTF

j_call: TRBJ1-6
v_call: TRBV28
clone_size: many
d_call: .
cdr3_nt: TGTGCCAGCAGTTTAGGAGACAGGAATTCACCCCTCCACTTT
cdr3_aa: CASSLGDRNSPLHF

j_call: TRBJ1-6
v_call: TRBV6-1
clone_size: few
d_call: .
cdr3_nt: TGTGCCAGCCGGAGGGACGATAATTCACCCCTCCACTTT
cdr3_aa: CASRRDDNSPLHF

j_call: TRBJ2-5
v_call: TRBV7-9
clone_size: few
d_call: TRBD2
cdr3_nt: TGTGCCAGCAGCCTCATATCTAGCGGACCCGTACAAGAGACCCAGTACTTC
cdr3_aa: CASSLISSGPVQETQYF

j_call: TRBJ1-1
v_call: TRBV12-3/TRBV12-4
clone_size: many
d_call: .
cdr3_nt: TGTGCCAGCAGTGAAACCGACAAGAACACTGAAGCTTTCTTT
cdr3_aa: CASSETDKNTEAFF

j_call: TRBJ1-5
v_call: TRBV6-1
clone_size: many
d_call: .
cdr3_nt: TGTGCCAGCAGTGAAGCGAAGGGGGTCCTTGTTTTGGGGGCCCAGCATTTT
cdr3_aa: CASSEAKGVLVLGAQHF

j_call: TRBJ1-5
v_call: TRBV28
clone_size: many
d_call: TRBD1
cdr3_nt: TGTGCCAGCAGAACAACAGGGGGGTTATTCGATCAGCCCCAGCATTTT
cdr3_aa: CASRTTGGLFDQPQHF

j_call: TRBJ2-1
v_call: TRBV20-1
clone_size: many
d_call: .
cdr3_nt: TGCAGTGCTAGGTCCGTACCCAATGAGCAGTTCTTC
cdr3_aa: CSARSVPNEQFF

j_call: TRBJ2-3
v_call: TRBV2
clone_size: few
d_call: TRBD2
cdr3_nt: TGTGCCAGCAGTGTTGGCGGGGGACGCACAGATACGCAGTATTTT
cdr3_aa: CASSVGGGRTDTQYF

j_call: TRBJ2-7
v_call: TRBV20-1
clone_size: many
d_call: .
cdr3_nt: TGCAGTGCTAGAGGCAACAGCTCAGAGCAGTACTTC
cdr3_aa: CSARGNSSEQYF

j_call: TRBJ1-4
v_call: TRBV15
clone_size: few
d_call: .
cdr3_nt: TGTGCCACCAGCAGAGTTGGAGGGCCTGAAAAACTGTTTTTT
cdr3_aa: CATSRVGGPEKLFF

j_call: TRBJ2-7
v_call: TRBV18
clone_size: .
d_call: .
cdr3_nt: TGTGCCAGCTCACCATACGCCGATAGCTCCTACGAGCAGTACTTC
cdr3_aa: CASSPYADSSYEQYF